This T cell receptor (beta chain) comes out of a study of shared clonotypes between healthy human individuals. A CD45RA+ naive subset and a CD45RA-negative memory subset were split from CD4+ cells. V was trimmed by 4 bases and J by 7 bases, leaving 12 bases between them. Per the germline V gene, CDR1 is SGHRS and CDR2 is YFSETQ. There are 12 residues in the CDR3. Using immunoSEQ multiplex PCR, the repertoire was profiled, and TCRdb retains in-frame clones only, with some absent. The sample comprises over a million clones, about three quarters of which are singletons, and 1.4% rests with the top ten. V is TRBV5-1 and J is TRBJ2-7; D possibly corresponds to TRBD2 (5 bases). This sequence was found in a man aged 18 to 29 in good health. Sequenced input: memory CD4+ T cells sorted from blood. This sample's subset: CD45RA-negative fraction. CDR3 amino acids: CASSVEVGEQYF. The CDR3 coding sequence is TGCGCCAGCAGCGTGGAGGTAGGGGAGCAGTACTTC.